A selection of T cell receptor beta chains follows, all from one sample in a study of cytomegalovirus exposure and HLA in healthy donors. Generated by immunoSEQ multiplex PCR, the TCRdb table keeps only in-frame clones and is missing some. The profile shows roughly 200,000 clones, 79% of them singletons. The sample was PBMCs. The receptors here all came from a girl aged 10 to 17 in good health and CMV-seropositive. Each CDR3 is given without its conserved first and last residue. The D gene is left open where the match is weak.

V	J	D	CDR3
TRBV5-3	TRBJ2-7	TRBD1	ARSFQDRDQLSSYEQY
TRBV7-2	TRBJ2-5	-	ASIFGTAGKTQY
TRBV11-3	TRBJ2-3	-	ASSPGGTSTDTQY
TRBV2	TRBJ1-6	-	ASSERPGSNSPLH
TRBV6-5	TRBJ1-3	-	ASSWRGEPGNTIY
TRBV10-3	TRBJ2-1	TRBD1	AGSPGQLNEQF
TRBV7-2	TRBJ2-1	-	ASSLGRMNEQF
TRBV4-1	TRBJ2-1	-	ASSQHKARGLPGHEQF
TRBV9	TRBJ2-6	-	ASSVGPGKGAGANVLT
TRBV9	TRBJ2-7	TRBD1	ASSPRTGSYEQY
TRBV4-3	TRBJ2-5	TRBD1	ASSQDVGGQEAQY
TRBV6-1	TRBJ2-7	TRBD1	ASNRDRVSYEQY
TRBV5-6	TRBJ1-5	-	ASSRSLGVQPQH
TRBV9	TRBJ1-6	TRBD1	ASSTGTGVPNSPLH
TRBV5-5	TRBJ2-5	-	ASSWGGQASETQY
TRBV7-2	TRBJ1-4	TRBD1	ASSLSGTGVEKLF
TRBV7-9	TRBJ2-2	-	ASSPPLGSSRELF
TRBV6-6	TRBJ1-1	TRBD1	ASSPDRDGTEAF
TRBV4-3	TRBJ2-2	TRBD2	ASSQVPAGGTGELF
TRBV5-1	TRBJ2-5	TRBD2	ASSRLAGGGETQY
TRBV7-9	TRBJ2-5	TRBD1	ASATGVGETQY
TRBV27	TRBJ2-1	-	ASSLYPGVRNEQF
TRBV4-3	TRBJ2-3	-	ASSQDRRGGSTDTQY
TRBV4-1	TRBJ2-7	TRBD1	ASSQDRDRGAYEQY
TRBV6-5	TRBJ1-1	-	ASSYSGHMNTEAF
TRBV5-4	TRBJ2-7	-	ASSIQGVRNEQY
TRBV12-5	TRBJ2-2	TRBD2	ASGLAALGLAGTAGTGELF
TRBV7-2	TRBJ2-7	TRBD2	ASRVASGVYEQY
TRBV4-1	TRBJ2-7	TRBD1	ASSLSPGQGIYEQY
TRBV4-1	TRBJ2-5	-	ASSQAYGGLQETQY
TRBV19	TRBJ1-5	-	ASSMGDTLLGQPQH
TRBV7-2	TRBJ2-7	TRBD1	ASSSGQGKVY
TRBV18	TRBJ1-4	TRBD1	ASSPNSWTGSNEKLF
TRBV4-1	TRBJ2-7	-	ASSDRISYEQY
TRBV4-3	TRBJ2-7	-	ASSQDFSVGATGEQY
TRBV6-5	TRBJ2-4	-	ASSGGLGGKNIQY
TRBV5-4	TRBJ2-3	-	ASSFRDFTDTQY
TRBV29-1	TRBJ1-2	TRBD1	SVDSTGGSYGYT
TRBV12-5	TRBJ2-5	-	ASGTGISEETQY
TRBV4-1	TRBJ1-1	-	ASSQAGDAFTEAF
TRBV6-6	TRBJ2-2	-	ASSYSTQNTGELF
TRBV10-3	TRBJ2-7	TRBD1	AIRGQGSDEQY
TRBV6-5	TRBJ1-2	-	ASKSTAFSYGYT
TRBV27	TRBJ2-1	TRBD2	ASSVGGGSSYNEQF
TRBV7-9	TRBJ1-2	TRBD1	ASSFAPGQGADYGYT
TRBV10-3	TRBJ1-2	TRBD1	AIRNRGIMDGYT
TRBV9	TRBJ1-2	-	ASSGGVSYGYT
TRBV9	-	TRBD2	ASSASGASYEQY
TRBV19	TRBJ2-7	TRBD2	ASTSGGYEQY
TRBV5-4	TRBJ2-1	TRBD2	ASSPRGGGYNEQF
TRBV5-4	TRBJ1-4	TRBD1	ASSSTGTARSRLTNEKLF
TRBV9	TRBJ1-1	TRBD1	ASSANRGETEAF
TRBV2	TRBJ1-4	-	ASSHHRATNEKLF
TRBV10-1	TRBJ2-1	TRBD2	ASSTGGPGNEQF
TRBV18	TRBJ2-5	-	ASSPRGKETQY
TRBV6-1	TRBJ1-5	-	ASSEYDSSYSNQPQH
TRBV19	TRBJ1-2	-	ASCPTENYGYT